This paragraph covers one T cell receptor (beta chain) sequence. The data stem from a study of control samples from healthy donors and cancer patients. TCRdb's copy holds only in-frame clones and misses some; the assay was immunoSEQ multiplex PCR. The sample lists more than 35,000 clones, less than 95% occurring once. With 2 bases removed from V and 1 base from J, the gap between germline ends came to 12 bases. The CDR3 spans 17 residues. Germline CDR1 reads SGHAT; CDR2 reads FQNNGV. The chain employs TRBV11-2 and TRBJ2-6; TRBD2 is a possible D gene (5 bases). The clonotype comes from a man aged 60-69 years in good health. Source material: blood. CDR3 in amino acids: CASSLNGPGSGANVLTF. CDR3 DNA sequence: TGTGCCAGCAGCTTAAACGGACCGGGATCTGGGGCCAACGTCCTGACTTTC.